These 15 T cell receptor beta chains were all obtained from the same sample, sequenced in a study of cytomegalovirus exposure and HLA in healthy donors (TCRdb year 2017). Library method: the immunoSEQ multiplex PCR assay. For the multiplex PCR, a mixture combining 60 forward primers for TCR Vbeta segments and 13 reverse primers for TCR Jbeta segments was used. The clones in this table, taken by TCRdb from immuneACCESS, are in-frame only. Not every clone is retained; where verified, under half of the shortfall comes from an unresolved V gene, and the cause of the rest is unknown. In all, the sample holds more than 140,000 clones, and over 70% of those were seen once. The leading ten clones occupy approximately 6% of the sample. The specimen sequenced was PBMCs. All receptors come from a man in his thirties or forties in good health and CMV-seropositive.

The chain has TRBV7-6 and TRBJ2-7; D is possibly TRBD2 (6 bases). CDR1 is SGHVS, CDR2 FNYEAQ, per germline. V was trimmed by 0 bases and J by 6 bases, leaving 15 bases between them. This CDR3 spans 15 amino acids. The CDR3 nucleotides read TGTGCCAGCAGCTTAGCCCCGGGGGTAAGGGCCGAGCAGTACTTC. Protein product: CASSLAPGVRAEQYF.

The V gene is TRBV28, the J gene TRBJ1-4; tentative D call: TRBD1 (6 bases). The CDR3 runs to 13 residues. Germline V gene sequence: CDR1 MDHEN, CDR2 SYDVKM. Between the trimmed V and J ends, which lost 7 bases and 6 bases, there was a span of 12 bases. CDR3 nucleotide sequence: TGTGCCAGCAAGGCGCAGGGGTATGAAAAACTGTTTTTT. Residues: CASKAQGYEKLFF. Together with reference TRBV28 and TRBJ1-4, the CDR3 gives the full variable domain: DVKVTQSSRYLVKRTGEKVFLECVQDMDHENMFWYRQDPGLGLRLIYFSYDVKMKEKGDIPEGYSVSREKKERFSLILESASTNQTSMYLCASKAQGYEKLFFGSGTQLSVL.

The gene calls are TRBV2 and TRBJ1-1, with 7 nucleotides matching TRBD1. Germline V gene lookup returns CDR1 SNHLY and CDR2 FYNNEI. V shed 6 bases and J 7 bases; nucleotides not matched to a gene: 11. The CDR3 has 14 residues. CDR3 DNA: TGTGCCAGCAGGGGACAGTCGACCGTCTTTGAAGCTTTCTTT. Translating it yields CASRGQSTVFEAFF.

This chain joins TRBV7-9 and TRBJ2-7, with a weak D call TRBD1 (6 bases). V was pared by 3 bases and J by 4 bases, with 16 bases between. The CDR3 runs 15 residues. Germline V lookup: CDR1 SEHNR, CDR2 FQNEAQ (reference sequence). The CDR3 is CASSFDRSGAYEQYF. As DNA, the CDR3 is TGTGCCAGCAGCTTCGACAGGTCCGGGGCGTACGAGCAGTACTTC.

The rearrangement joins TRBV5-1 to TRBJ2-6; D is unresolved. The germline CDR1 and CDR2 sequences are SGHRS and YFSETQ. The CDR3 length is 15 residues. Trimming took off 2 bases at V and 4 bases at J, with 10 bases between the two ends. Written as DNA, the CDR3 is TGCGCCAGCAGCTTCTTTAACTCGGGGGCCAACGTCCTGACTTTC. Translated: CASSFFNSGANVLTF.

V is TRBV7-2 and J is TRBJ2-3, with unresolved D. The CDR3 covers 15 residues. Germline V gives CDR1 SGHTA, CDR2 FQGNSA. Trimming took 3 bases from V and 2 from J, leaving 12 bases between them. This CDR3 reads CASSFSVVPTDTQYF. The CDR3 nucleotides read TGTGCCAGCAGCTTTTCTGTAGTTCCCACAGATACGCAGTATTTT.

This clone was seen a single time. The chain is built from TRBV30 and TRBJ2-3; TRBD1 agrees at 12 bases. Germline CDR1 GTSNPN, CDR2 SVGIG (reference sequence). The ends lost 5 bases at V and 3 bases at J; junction bases unmatched: 6. This CDR3 is built from 15 residues. The CDR3 DNA is TGTGCCTGGGGCCGGGACAGGGGGCGGACAGATACGCAGTATTTT. Protein product: CAWGRDRGRTDTQYF.

The chain uses TRBV18 and TRBJ1-2; 7 bases fit TRBD1. V gave up 1 base and J gave up 0 bases; unmatched junction bases: 2. Germline V gene sequence: CDR1 KGHSH, CDR2 LQKENI. The length of the CDR3 is 15 residues. DNA for the CDR3: TGTGCCAGCTCACCACTAGGGGGCACTAACTATGGCTACACCTTC. This translates into CASSPLGGTNYGYTF.

The gene calls are TRBV19 and TRBJ1-1; possibly TRBD1 for D (5 bases). Per the germline V gene, CDR1 is LNHDA and CDR2 is SQIVND (reference sequence). The CDR3 runs to 14 residues. V lost 2 bases and J lost 3, with 10 bases in between. CDR3 nucleotide sequence: TGTGCCAGTAGTATAACGGGAGGGGACACTGAAGCTTTCTTT. Its protein product is CASSITGGDTEAFF.

The CDR3 nucleotides read TGCGCCAGCAGCTTGGACCCAGCGGGGGGGCCCACCGAGCAGTTCTTC. Encoded protein: CASSLDPAGGPTEQFF. This chain links TRBV5-1 with TRBJ2-1, with 10 bases identical to TRBD2. V lost 0 bases, J lost 10 bases, and 10 bases stayed unmatched. Germline CDR1 SGHRS, CDR2 YFSETQ. This CDR3 contains 16 residues.

The chain uses TRBV27 and TRBJ2-4, with D perhaps matching TRBD1 (5 bases). Germline V gene sequence: CDR1 MNHEY, CDR2 SMNVEV (reference sequence). Trimming took 4 bases from V and 0 from J, leaving 10 bases between them. CDR3 size: 15 residues. CDR3 sequence: CASSYRTTAKNIQYF. For the CDR3, the DNA is TGTGCCAGCAGTTACAGGACAACAGCCAAAAACATTCAGTACTTC.

The V call is TRBV11-2, the J call TRBJ2-3, with D tentatively TRBD2 (6 bases). Trimming left V 4 bases short and J 4 bases short, with 18 bases between. The germline V gene has CDR1 SGHAT and CDR2 FQNNGV. CDR3 length: 16 residues. DNA for the CDR3: TGTGCCAGCAGCTCAGCAGGGAGGTTAGCCGCAGATACGCAGTATTTT. Translated: CASSSAGRLAADTQYF.

The chain couples TRBV19 to TRBJ1-1; D unclear. V lost 5 bases and J 5 bases, leaving 18 bases between the germline ends. This CDR3 region has 15 residues. Looked up from germline, CDR1 is LNHDA and CDR2 is SQIVND (reference sequence). The CDR3 region has the DNA TGTGCCAGTAGTCTGCGTGAGGGAGGCAAGACTGAAGCTTTCTTT. It is translated as CASSLREGGKTEAFF.

V usage is TRBV7-2 and J usage is TRBJ1-6; TRBD1 agrees at 7 bases. V shed 4 bases and J 3 bases; nucleotides not matched to a gene: 6. CDR3 length: 16 residues. The germline V gene encodes CDR1 SGHTA and CDR2 FQGNSA. The CDR3 loop is CASSSQGPGYNSPLHF. Here the CDR3 DNA reads TGTGCCAGCAGCTCACAGGGGCCTGGCTATAATTCACCCCTCCACTTT.

CDR3 protein: CASSWGDYGYTF. As DNA, the CDR3 is TGTGCCAGCAGCTGGGGAGACTATGGCTACACCTTC. V gene TRBV7-2 combines with J gene TRBJ1-2; D gene unclear. The CDR3 totals 12 residues. V lost 4 bases and J 3 bases, leaving 6 bases between the germline ends. In germline, CDR1 is SGHTA, CDR2 FQGNSA.